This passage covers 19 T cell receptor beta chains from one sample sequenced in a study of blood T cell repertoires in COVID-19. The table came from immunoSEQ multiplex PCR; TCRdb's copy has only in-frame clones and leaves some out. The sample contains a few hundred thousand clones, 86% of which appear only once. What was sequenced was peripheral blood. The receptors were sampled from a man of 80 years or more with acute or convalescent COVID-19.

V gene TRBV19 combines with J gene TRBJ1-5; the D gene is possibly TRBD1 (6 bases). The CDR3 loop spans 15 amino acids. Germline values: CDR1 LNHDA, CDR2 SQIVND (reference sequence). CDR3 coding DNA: TGTTCCACGGGGGGCAGACCCTATAGCAATCAGCCCCAGCATTTT. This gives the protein CSTGGRPYSNQPQHF.

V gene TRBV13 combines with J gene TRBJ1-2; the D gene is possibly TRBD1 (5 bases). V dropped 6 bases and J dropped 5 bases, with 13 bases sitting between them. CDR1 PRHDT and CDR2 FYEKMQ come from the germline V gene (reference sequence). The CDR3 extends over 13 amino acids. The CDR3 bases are TGTGCCAGCAGATCAGGGTTGGATTATGGCTACACCTTC. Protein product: CASRSGLDYGYTF.

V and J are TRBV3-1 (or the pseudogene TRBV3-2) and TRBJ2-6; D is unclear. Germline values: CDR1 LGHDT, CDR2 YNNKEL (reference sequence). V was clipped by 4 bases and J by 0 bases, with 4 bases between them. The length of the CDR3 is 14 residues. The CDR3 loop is CASSLSSGANVLTF. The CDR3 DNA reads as TGTGCCAGCAGCCTCAGCTCTGGGGCCAACGTCCTGACTTTC.

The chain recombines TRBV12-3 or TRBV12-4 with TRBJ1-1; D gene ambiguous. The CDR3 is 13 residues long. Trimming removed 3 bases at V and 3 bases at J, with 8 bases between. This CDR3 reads CASSFLTDTEAFF. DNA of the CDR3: TGTGCCAGCAGTTTTCTTACGGACACTGAAGCTTTCTTT.

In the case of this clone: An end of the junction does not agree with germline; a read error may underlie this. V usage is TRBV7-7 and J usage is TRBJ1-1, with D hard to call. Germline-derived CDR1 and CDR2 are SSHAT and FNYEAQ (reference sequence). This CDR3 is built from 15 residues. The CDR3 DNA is TGTGCTAGCAGCTTAGCGAGGCGGGAGAGGACTGAAGCTTTCTTT. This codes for CASSLARRERTEAFF.

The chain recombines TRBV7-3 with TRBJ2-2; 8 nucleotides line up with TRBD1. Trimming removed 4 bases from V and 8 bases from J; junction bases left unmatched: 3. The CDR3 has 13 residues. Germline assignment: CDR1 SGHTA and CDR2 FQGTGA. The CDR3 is CASSSTGGGELFF. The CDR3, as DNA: TGTGCCAGCAGCTCCACAGGGGGTGGGGAGCTGTTTTTT.

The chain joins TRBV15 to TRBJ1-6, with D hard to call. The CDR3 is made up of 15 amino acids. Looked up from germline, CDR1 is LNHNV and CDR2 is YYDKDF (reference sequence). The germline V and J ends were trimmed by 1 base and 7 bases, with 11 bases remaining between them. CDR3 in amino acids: CATSRAPGLNSPLHF. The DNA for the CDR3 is TGTGCCACCAGCAGAGCCCCTGGACTGAATTCACCCCTCCACTTT.

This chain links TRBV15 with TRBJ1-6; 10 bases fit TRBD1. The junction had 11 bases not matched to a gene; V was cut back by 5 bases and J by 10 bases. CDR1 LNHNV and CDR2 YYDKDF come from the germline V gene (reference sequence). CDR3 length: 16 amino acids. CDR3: CATSRPGTGERSPLHF. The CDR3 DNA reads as TGTGCCACCAGCCGACCCGGGACAGGGGAAAGGTCACCCCTCCACTTT. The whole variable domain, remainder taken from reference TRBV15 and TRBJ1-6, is DAMVIQNPRYQVTQFGKPVTLSCSQTLNHNVMYWYQQKSSQAPKLLFHYYDKDFNNEADTPDNFQSRRPNTSFCFLDIRSPGLGDTAMYLCATSRPGTGERSPLHFGNGTRLTVT.

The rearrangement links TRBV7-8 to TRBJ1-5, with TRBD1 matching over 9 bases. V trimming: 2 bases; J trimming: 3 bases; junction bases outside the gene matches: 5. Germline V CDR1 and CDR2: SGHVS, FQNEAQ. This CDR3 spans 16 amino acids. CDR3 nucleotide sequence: TGTGCCAGCAGCTTAAGGACAGGGGCGTTCAATCAGCCCCAGCATTTT. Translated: CASSLRTGAFNQPQHF. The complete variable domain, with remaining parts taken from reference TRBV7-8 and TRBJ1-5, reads GAGVSQSPRYKVAKRGQDVALRCDPISGHVSLFWYQQALGQGPEFLTYFQNEAQLDKSGLPSDRFFAERPEGSVSTLKIQRTQQEDSAVYLCASSLRTGAFNQPQHFGDGTRLSIL.

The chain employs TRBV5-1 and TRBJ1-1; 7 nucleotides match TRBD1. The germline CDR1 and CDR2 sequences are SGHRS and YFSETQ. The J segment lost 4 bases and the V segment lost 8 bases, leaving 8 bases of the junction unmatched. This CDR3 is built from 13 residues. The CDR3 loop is CASRQGTATEAFF. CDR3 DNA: TGCGCCAGTCGACAGGGTACGGCCACTGAAGCTTTCTTT.

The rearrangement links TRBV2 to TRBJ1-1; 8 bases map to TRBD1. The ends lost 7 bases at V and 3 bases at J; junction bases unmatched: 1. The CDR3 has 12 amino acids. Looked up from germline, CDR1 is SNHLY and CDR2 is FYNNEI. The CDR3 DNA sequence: TGTGCCAGCAACAGGGGGGACACTGAAGCTTTCTTT. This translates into CASNRGDTEAFF.

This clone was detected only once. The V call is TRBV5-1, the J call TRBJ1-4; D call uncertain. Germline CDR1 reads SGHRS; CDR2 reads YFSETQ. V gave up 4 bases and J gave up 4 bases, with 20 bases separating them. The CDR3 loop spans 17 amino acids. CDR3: CASSPVGWTAGNEKLFF. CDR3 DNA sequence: TGCGCCAGCAGCCCGGTGGGGTGGACGGCGGGTAATGAAAAACTGTTTTTT.

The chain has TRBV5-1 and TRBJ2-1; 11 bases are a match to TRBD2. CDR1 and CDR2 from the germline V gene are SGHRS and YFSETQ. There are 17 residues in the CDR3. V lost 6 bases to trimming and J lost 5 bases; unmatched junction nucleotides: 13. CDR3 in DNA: TGCGCCAGCAACGCCTATCCTCTAGCGGGGGGAAACAATGAGCAGTTCTTC. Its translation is CASNAYPLAGGNNEQFF.

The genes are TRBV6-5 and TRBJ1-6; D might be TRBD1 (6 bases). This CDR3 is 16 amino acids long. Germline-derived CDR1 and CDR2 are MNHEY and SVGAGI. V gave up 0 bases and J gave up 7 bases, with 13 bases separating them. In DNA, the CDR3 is TGTGCCAGCAGTTACTCGACGGGGGGCGGGAATTCACCCCTCCACTTT. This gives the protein CASSYSTGGGNSPLHF.

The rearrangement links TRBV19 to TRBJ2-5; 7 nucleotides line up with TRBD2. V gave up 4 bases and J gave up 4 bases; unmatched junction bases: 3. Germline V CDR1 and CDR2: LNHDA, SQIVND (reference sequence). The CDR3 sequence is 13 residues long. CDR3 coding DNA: TGTGCCAGTAGTAGACTAGCTGGAGAGACCCAGTACTTC. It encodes CASSRLAGETQYF.

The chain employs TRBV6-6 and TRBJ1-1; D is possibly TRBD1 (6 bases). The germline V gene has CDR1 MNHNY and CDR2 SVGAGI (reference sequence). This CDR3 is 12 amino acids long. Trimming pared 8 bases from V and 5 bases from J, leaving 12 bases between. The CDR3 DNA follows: TGTGCCAGCCGGCAGGGGAATACTGAAGCTTTCTTT. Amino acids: CASRQGNTEAFF.

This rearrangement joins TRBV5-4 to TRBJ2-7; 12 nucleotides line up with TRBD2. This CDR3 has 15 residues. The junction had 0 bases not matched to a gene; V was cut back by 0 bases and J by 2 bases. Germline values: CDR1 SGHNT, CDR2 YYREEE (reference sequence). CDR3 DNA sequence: TGTGCCAGCAGCTTGGGGACTAGCGGGACCTACGAGCAGTACTTC. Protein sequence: CASSLGTSGTYEQYF.

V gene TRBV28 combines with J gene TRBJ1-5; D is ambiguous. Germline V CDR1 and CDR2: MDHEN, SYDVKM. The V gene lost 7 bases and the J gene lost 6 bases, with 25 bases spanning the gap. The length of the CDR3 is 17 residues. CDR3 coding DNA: TGTGCCAGCACCAGGCCCAATTTCGTCTTGCTCGGTCAGCCCCAGCATTTT. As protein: CASTRPNFVLLGQPQHF.

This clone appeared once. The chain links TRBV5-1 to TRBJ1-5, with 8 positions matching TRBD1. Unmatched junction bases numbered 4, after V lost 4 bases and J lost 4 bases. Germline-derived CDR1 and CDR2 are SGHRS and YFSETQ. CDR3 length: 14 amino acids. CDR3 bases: TGCGCCAGCAGCGCCGGACAGGGAAATCAGCCCCAGCATTTT. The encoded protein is CASSAGQGNQPQHF.